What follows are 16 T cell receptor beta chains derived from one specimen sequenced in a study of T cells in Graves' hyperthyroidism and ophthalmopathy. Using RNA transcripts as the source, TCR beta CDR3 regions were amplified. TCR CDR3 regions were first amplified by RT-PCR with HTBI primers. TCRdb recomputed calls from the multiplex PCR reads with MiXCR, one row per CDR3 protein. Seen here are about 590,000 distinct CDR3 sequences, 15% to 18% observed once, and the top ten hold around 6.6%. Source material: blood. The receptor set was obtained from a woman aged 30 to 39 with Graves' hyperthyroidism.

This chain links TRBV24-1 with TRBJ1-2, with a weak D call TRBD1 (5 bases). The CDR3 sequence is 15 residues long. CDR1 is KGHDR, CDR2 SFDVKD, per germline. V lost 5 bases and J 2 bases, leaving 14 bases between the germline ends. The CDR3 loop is CATSGFQEGNYGYTF. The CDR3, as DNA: TGTGCCACCAGTGGGTTTCAGGAGGGGAACTATGGCTACACCTTC.

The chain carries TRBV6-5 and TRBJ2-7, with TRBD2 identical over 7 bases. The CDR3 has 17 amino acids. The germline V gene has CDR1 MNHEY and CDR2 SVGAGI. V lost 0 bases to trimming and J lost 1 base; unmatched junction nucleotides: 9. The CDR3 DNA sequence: TGTGCCAGCAGTTACTCTTCATCTAGCGGCCTTTCCTACGAGCAGTACTTC. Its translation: CASSYSSSSGLSYEQYF.

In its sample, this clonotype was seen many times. The CDR3 reads CASSLAPDGYEQYF. The DNA of the CDR3 is TGTGCCAGCAGCTTAGCGCCGGACGGATACGAGCAGTACTTC. The chain combines TRBV7-2 with TRBJ2-7, with D unclear. The germline gives CDR1 SGHTA, CDR2 FQGNSA. The V and J ends lost 0 bases and 4 bases respectively, with 10 bases between them. This CDR3 comprises 14 residues.

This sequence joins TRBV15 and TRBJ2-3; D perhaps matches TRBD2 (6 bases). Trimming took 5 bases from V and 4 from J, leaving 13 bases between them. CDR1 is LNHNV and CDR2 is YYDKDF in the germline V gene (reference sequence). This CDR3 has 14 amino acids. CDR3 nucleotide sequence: TGTGCCACCAGCTGGATGTTAGCGGCAGATACGCAGTATTTT. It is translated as CATSWMLAADTQYF.

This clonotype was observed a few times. CDR3 in amino acids: CASSELRSTNEKLFF. DNA for the CDR3: TGTGCCAGCAGTGAACTACGTTCAACTAATGAAAAACTGTTTTTT. The V call is TRBV2, the J call TRBJ1-4; D unresolved. Deletions cut 2 bases from V and 0 bases from J, with 7 bases between. This CDR3 has 15 amino acids. From germline, CDR1 is SNHLY and CDR2 FYNNEI.

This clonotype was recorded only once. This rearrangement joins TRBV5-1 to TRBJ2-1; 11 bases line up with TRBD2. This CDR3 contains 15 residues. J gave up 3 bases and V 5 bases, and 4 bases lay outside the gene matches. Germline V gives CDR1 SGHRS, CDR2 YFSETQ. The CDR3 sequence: CASSWLAGGYNEQFF. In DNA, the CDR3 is TGCGCCAGCAGTTGGCTAGCGGGAGGCTACAATGAGCAGTTCTTC.

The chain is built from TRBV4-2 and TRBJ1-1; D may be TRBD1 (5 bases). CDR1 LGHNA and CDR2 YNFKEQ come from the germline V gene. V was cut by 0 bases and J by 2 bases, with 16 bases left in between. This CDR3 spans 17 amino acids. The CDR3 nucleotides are TGTGCCAGCAGCCAAGAGGGGACGGGCGCTTCTAACACTGAAGCTTTCTTT. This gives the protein CASSQEGTGASNTEAFF.

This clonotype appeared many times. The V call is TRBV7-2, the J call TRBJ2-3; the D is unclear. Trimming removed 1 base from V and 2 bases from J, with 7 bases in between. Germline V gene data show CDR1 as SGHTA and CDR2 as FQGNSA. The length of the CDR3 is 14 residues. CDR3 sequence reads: CASSLDVLTDTQYF. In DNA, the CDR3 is TGTGCCAGCAGCTTAGACGTCCTCACAGATACGCAGTATTTT. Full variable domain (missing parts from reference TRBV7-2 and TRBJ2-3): GAGVSQSPSNKVTEKGKDVELRCDPISGHTALYWYRQSLGQGLEFLIYFQGNSAPDKSGLPSDRFSAERTGGSVSTLTIQRTQQEDSAVYLCASSLDVLTDTQYFGPGTRLTVL.

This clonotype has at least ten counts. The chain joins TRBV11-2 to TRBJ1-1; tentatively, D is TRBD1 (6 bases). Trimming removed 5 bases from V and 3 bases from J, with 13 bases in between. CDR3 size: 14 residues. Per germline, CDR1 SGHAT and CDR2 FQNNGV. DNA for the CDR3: TGTGCCAGCAGCCGCTCAGGGGTGGACACTGAAGCTTTCTTT. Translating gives CASSRSGVDTEAFF.

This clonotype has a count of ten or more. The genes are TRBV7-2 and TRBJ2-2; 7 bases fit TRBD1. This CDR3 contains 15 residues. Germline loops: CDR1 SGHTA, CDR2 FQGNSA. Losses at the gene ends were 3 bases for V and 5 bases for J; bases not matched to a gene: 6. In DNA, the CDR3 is TGTGCCAGCAGCTTTCAGGGGGAATGGACCGGGGAGCTGTTTTTT. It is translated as CASSFQGEWTGELFF.

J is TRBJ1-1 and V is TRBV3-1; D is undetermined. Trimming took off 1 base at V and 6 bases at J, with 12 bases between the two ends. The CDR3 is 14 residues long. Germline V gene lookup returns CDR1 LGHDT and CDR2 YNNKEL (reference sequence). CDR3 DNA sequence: TGTGCCAGCAGCCAAGGGGTCCCCCTCGCTGAAGCTTTCTTT. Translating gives CASSQGVPLAEAFF.

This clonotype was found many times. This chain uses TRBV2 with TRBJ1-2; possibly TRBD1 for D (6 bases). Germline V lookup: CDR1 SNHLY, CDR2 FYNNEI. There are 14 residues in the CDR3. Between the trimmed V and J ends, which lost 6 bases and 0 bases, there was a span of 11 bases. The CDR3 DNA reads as TGTGCCAGCAGCTCACAGGGACCTAACTATGGCTACACCTTC. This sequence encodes CASSSQGPNYGYTF.

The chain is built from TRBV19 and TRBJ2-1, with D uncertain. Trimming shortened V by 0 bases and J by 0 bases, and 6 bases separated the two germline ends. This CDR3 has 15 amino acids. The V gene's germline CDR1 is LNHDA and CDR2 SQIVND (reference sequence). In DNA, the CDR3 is TGTGCCAGTAGTATAGAAACCAGCTCCTACAATGAGCAGTTCTTC. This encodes CASSIETSSYNEQFF.

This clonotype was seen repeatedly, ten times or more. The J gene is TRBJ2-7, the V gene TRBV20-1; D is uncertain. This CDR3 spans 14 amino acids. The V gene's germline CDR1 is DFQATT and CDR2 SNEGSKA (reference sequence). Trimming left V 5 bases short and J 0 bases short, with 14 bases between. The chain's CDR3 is CSASPNINSYEQYF. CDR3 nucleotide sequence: TGCAGTGCTTCCCCGAACATAAACTCCTACGAGCAGTACTTC.

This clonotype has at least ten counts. The CDR3 here is CASSGTRPLSYNEQFF. The CDR3 DNA reads as TGTGCCAGCAGTGGGACCCGTCCTCTCTCCTACAATGAGCAGTTCTTC. This sequence joins TRBV2 and TRBJ2-1; D is unclear. The V end lost 4 bases, the J end lost 0 bases, and 13 bases lay between the germline ends. The CDR3 is 16 residues long. Germline assignment: CDR1 SNHLY and CDR2 FYNNEI.

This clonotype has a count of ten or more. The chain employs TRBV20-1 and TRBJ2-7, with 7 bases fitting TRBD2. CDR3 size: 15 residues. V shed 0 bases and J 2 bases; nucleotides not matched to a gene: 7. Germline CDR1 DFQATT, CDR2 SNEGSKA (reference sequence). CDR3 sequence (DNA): TGCAGTGCTAGAGATCAGGGACGGGGGGCCTACGAGCAGTACTTC. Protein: CSARDQGRGAYEQYF.